This record looks at one TCR beta chain sequence and its context. The data were produced by immunoSEQ multiplex PCR, yet TCRdb's version contains in-frame clones alone and is incomplete. Of about 730,000 clones detected, approximately 72% appear once; the ten largest clones hold 1.8%. The source of the sample is a study of shared clonotypes between healthy human individuals. CDR3 size: 14 residues. Trimming took off 4 bases at V and 5 bases at J, with 11 bases between the two ends. The germline V gene encodes CDR1 SGHAT and CDR2 FQNNGV. The sample taken for sequencing was memory CD4+ T cells sorted from blood. Subset denoted: CD45RA-negative fraction. The clonotype was recovered from a woman under 40 in good health. This sequence joins TRBV11-2 and TRBJ2-2, with a weak D call TRBD1 (5 bases). CDR3 coding DNA: TGTGCCAGCAGCTCCCAGGGTCCGACCGGGGAGCTGTTTTTT. The encoded protein is CASSSQGPTGELFF.